The clone carrying this TCR beta chain was counted between two and nine times. Via MiXCR, TCRdb re-called the RT-PCR reads, giving one row per CDR3 protein. In the table there are about 700,000 distinct CDR3 sequences, around 14% of which are singletons. V dropped 0 bases and J dropped 5 bases, with 17 bases sitting between them. From germline, CDR1 is DFQATT and CDR2 SNEGSKA (reference sequence). The CDR3 length is 15 residues. The TCR was taken from a female donor in good health, serving as a healthy control. The sample consisted of memory CD4+ T cells from blood. This rearrangement joins TRBV20-1 to TRBJ2-7; D perhaps matches TRBD2 (6 bases). The CDR3 region has the DNA TGCAGTGCTAGAGATTCGTCAGGGTCGGGGGACGAGCAGTACTTC. Its protein product is CSARDSSGSGDEQYF.